These 29 T cell receptor beta chains came from one sample sequenced in a study of blood T cell repertoires in COVID-19. Only in-frame clones appear in the TCRdb table, and some are missing; sequencing was by immunoSEQ multiplex PCR. Among 240,000 or so clones listed, more than 75% were seen once. The sequenced material came from peripheral blood. The receptor source for this set is a woman aged 60 to 75 with active or convalescent COVID-19.

This clone showed up just a few times. This rearrangement joins TRBV6-5 to TRBJ1-2, with unresolved D. This CDR3 region has 13 residues. The germline V and J ends were trimmed by 6 bases and 1 base, with 9 bases remaining between them. From germline, CDR1 is MNHEY and CDR2 SVGAGI. CDR3 sequence reads: CASRAPSNYGYTF. The CDR3 nucleotides are TGTGCCAGCAGAGCACCAAGTAACTATGGCTACACCTTC.

The CDR3 loop is CASKTDRGLGYTF. In DNA, the CDR3 is TGTGCCAGTAAGACGGACAGGGGGCTAGGCTACACCTTC. The rearrangement uses TRBV19 and TRBJ1-2, with TRBD1 identical over 11 bases. J was trimmed by 8 bases and V by 7 bases; bases with no gene match: 6. The CDR3 consists of 13 residues. Germline CDR1 reads LNHDA; CDR2 reads SQIVND (reference sequence).

V is TRBV9 and J is TRBJ1-1; 7 bases are a match to TRBD1. The CDR3 contains 14 residues. Germline V lookup: CDR1 SGDLS, CDR2 YYNGEE. Trimming at V came to 4 bases and at J to 0 bases, leaving 3 bases not matched to a gene. CDR3 loop: CASSPGQLNTEAFF. The DNA for the CDR3 is TGTGCCAGCAGCCCGGGACAGTTGAACACTGAAGCTTTCTTT.

The CDR3 here is CAWFPTGEAYEQYF. Here the CDR3 DNA reads TGTGCCTGGTTTCCTACAGGGGAGGCCTACGAGCAGTACTTC. The rearrangement joins TRBV30 to TRBJ2-7; maybe TRBD1 (7 bases). The ends were cut back, 5 bases at V and 2 bases at J, with 16 bases in the middle. The germline V gene encodes CDR1 GTSNPN and CDR2 SVGIG (reference sequence). The CDR3 consists of 14 residues.

V and J are TRBV7-2 and TRBJ2-7, with 7 bases matching TRBD2. The J segment lost 2 bases and the V segment lost 5 bases, leaving 6 bases of the junction unmatched. The CDR3 extends over 14 amino acids. The germline V gene has CDR1 SGHTA and CDR2 FQGNSA. DNA for the CDR3: TGTGCCAGCAGCATCTGGGAGGGGACCTACGAGCAGTACTTC. Its translation: CASSIWEGTYEQYF.

V gene TRBV19 combines with J gene TRBJ1-4; possible D gene TRBD1, 6 bases. Germline assignment: CDR1 LNHDA and CDR2 SQIVND (reference sequence). The CDR3 runs to 15 residues. The V gene lost 5 bases and the J gene lost 0 bases, with 10 bases spanning the gap. The CDR3 spells CASSATGSTNEKLFF. CDR3 nucleotide sequence: TGTGCCAGTAGTGCCACAGGGTCAACTAATGAAAAACTGTTTTTT.

This rearrangement joins TRBV27 to TRBJ2-1; maybe TRBD1 (6 bases). This CDR3 has 13 amino acids. Germline-derived CDR1 and CDR2 are MNHEY and SMNVEV (reference sequence). V dropped 6 bases and J dropped 0 bases, with 6 bases sitting between them. CDR3 nucleotides: TGTGCCAGCAGGGGACACTCCTACAATGAGCAGTTCTTC. This encodes CASRGHSYNEQFF.

This clone appeared once. This chain links TRBV18 with TRBJ1-1; maybe TRBD1 (6 bases). Between the trimmed V and J ends, which lost 1 base and 1 base, there was a span of 10 bases. The CDR3 runs to 15 residues. The germline V gene encodes CDR1 KGHSH and CDR2 LQKENI. The CDR3 sequence is CASSPLGQTNTEAFF. Written as DNA, the CDR3 is TGTGCCAGCTCACCACTCGGACAGACGAACACTGAAGCTTTCTTT.

The rearrangement links TRBV18 to TRBJ1-4, with D perhaps TRBD1 (5 bases). Germline values: CDR1 KGHSH, CDR2 LQKENI. V was clipped by 1 base and J by 0 bases, with 18 bases between them. The CDR3 sequence is 19 residues long. CDR3 nucleotide sequence: TGTGCCAGCTCACCACGATCGCAGACAGCCTACGCAACTAATGAAAAACTGTTTTTT. Translating gives CASSPRSQTAYATNEKLFF.

This clone has only one observation. The chain links TRBV12-2 to TRBJ1-5; TRBD1, the table's D call, lacks a check against the DNA. TRBV12-2 is designated a pseudogene. The CDR3 covers 14 residues. The CDR3 DNA reads as TGTGCAAGTCGCTTCTCAGGGAGCAATCAGCCCCAGCATTTT. It specifies CASRFSGSNQPQHF.

This chain connects TRBV13 to TRBJ1-3, with 10 bases identical to TRBD1. Germline CDR1 is PRHDT and CDR2 is FYEKMQ (reference sequence). V lost 5 bases to trimming and J lost 3 bases; unmatched junction nucleotides: 4. This CDR3 contains 15 residues. The CDR3 sequence: CASSPTGGSGNTIYF. As DNA, the CDR3 is TGTGCCAGCAGCCCGACAGGGGGCAGTGGAAACACCATATATTTT.

The chain carries TRBV7-2 and TRBJ1-1; TRBD1 agrees at 7 bases. V lost 1 base to trimming and J lost 5 bases; unmatched junction nucleotides: 7. The CDR3 spans 15 residues. CDR1 and CDR2 (germline): SGHTA, FQGNSA. CDR3 DNA sequence: TGTGCCAGCAGCTTAGGACAGGGCTGGAATACTGAAGCTTTCTTT. Translated, it gives CASSLGQGWNTEAFF.

This clone was picked up a small number of times. V usage is TRBV5-5 and J usage is TRBJ1-1, with TRBD1 identical over 11 bases. The V gene end was trimmed by 0 bases and the J gene end by 7 bases; junction bases not matched to a gene: 5. This CDR3 comprises 15 residues. Germline V gene lookup returns CDR1 SGHKS and CDR2 YYEKEE (reference sequence). CDR3 in amino acids: CASSLGTGGADEAFF. CDR3 in DNA: TGTGCCAGCAGCTTGGGGACAGGGGGCGCGGATGAAGCTTTCTTT.

The chain couples TRBV10-3 to TRBJ1-2; tentatively, D is TRBD1 (5 bases). Per the germline V gene, CDR1 is ENHRY and CDR2 is SYGVKD. Trimming took off 6 bases at V and 4 bases at J, with 12 bases between the two ends. The CDR3 spans 13 residues. The CDR3 DNA reads TGTGCCATCAGGGGCGAACAGGTCTATGGCTACACCTTC. Its protein is CAIRGEQVYGYTF.

This rearrangement joins TRBV3-1 (or the pseudogene TRBV3-2) to TRBJ1-5, with unresolved D. The germline V gene encodes CDR1 LGHDT and CDR2 YNNKEL (reference sequence). CDR3 length: 13 amino acids. V was shortened by 4 bases and J by 10 bases, with 14 bases between the two germline ends. The chain's CDR3 is CASSPSEVLPQHF. For the CDR3, the DNA is TGTGCCAGCAGCCCGTCTGAGGTTCTTCCCCAGCATTTT.

This clone appeared a few times. The V and J genes are TRBV18 and TRBJ2-2, with unresolved D. Germline V gene data show CDR1 as KGHSH and CDR2 as LQKENI. The CDR3 has 13 amino acids. Trimming cost V 3 bases and J 6 bases, with 8 bases left between them. CDR3 residues: CASSPRESGELFF. DNA for the CDR3: TGTGCCAGCTCACCCCGAGAGTCCGGGGAGCTGTTTTTT.

J is TRBJ2-3 and V is TRBV7-8, with 14 bases identical to TRBD2. The V gene's germline CDR1 is SGHVS and CDR2 FQNEAQ. The CDR3 spans 17 residues. The trim removed 5 bases at V and 1 base at J, leaving 5 bases unmatched. For the CDR3, the DNA is TGTGCCAGCAGCCCTGGACTAGCGGGGGGCCGCACAGATACGCAGTATTTT. Its protein is CASSPGLAGGRTDTQYF.

Only one count was recorded for this clone. This chain joins TRBV7-3 and TRBJ1-6; 7 bases map to TRBD1. The germline V gene encodes CDR1 SGHTA and CDR2 FQGTGA. This CDR3 region has 14 residues. The V gene end was trimmed by 0 bases and the J gene end by 9 bases; junction bases not matched to a gene: 2. The CDR3 spells CASSLTAGGSPLHF. In nucleotides, the CDR3 is TGTGCCAGCAGCTTAACGGCAGGGGGTTCACCCCTCCACTTT.

This clone was counted a single time. The V and J genes are TRBV7-9 and TRBJ1-4, with D unclear. The length of the CDR3 is 13 residues. CDR1 is SEHNR, CDR2 FQNEAQ, per germline (reference sequence). Deletions cut 5 bases from V and 8 bases from J, with 12 bases between. Here the CDR3 DNA reads TGTGCCAGCAGCCATGGCCAGAGGGAAAAACTGTTTTTT. Amino acids: CASSHGQREKLFF.

The chain combines TRBV7-2 with TRBJ2-7; TRBD2 matches 7 bases. The CDR3 has 15 amino acids. CDR1 is SGHTA and CDR2 is FQGNSA in the germline V gene. The V gene end was trimmed by 8 bases and the J gene end by 4 bases; junction bases not matched to a gene: 14. CDR3 in amino acids: CASGGGTLIGYEQYF. CDR3 DNA sequence: TGTGCCAGCGGGGGGGGGACTCTCATTGGATACGAGCAGTACTTC.

This sequence joins TRBV29-1 and TRBJ1-1, with D perhaps matching TRBD1 (5 bases). CDR1 is SQVTM, CDR2 ANQGSEA, per germline. The CDR3 length is 13 residues. Trimming stripped 4 bases from V and 3 bases from J, with 12 bases between. The CDR3 protein is CSVAGGEDTEAFF. The CDR3 DNA is TGCAGCGTTGCGGGGGGGGAGGACACTGAAGCTTTCTTT.

The chain combines TRBV6-1 with TRBJ2-7; possibly TRBD2 for D (6 bases). This CDR3 has 16 amino acids. The V end was cut by 2 bases, the J end by 1 base, with 15 bases between. Germline values: CDR1 MNHNS, CDR2 SASEGT. In DNA, the CDR3 is TGTGCCAGCAGTGAATCAACGAGGGACTGGTCCTACGAGCAGTACTTC. Translating it yields CASSESTRDWSYEQYF.

This chain joins TRBV15 and TRBJ2-2, with unresolved D. Germline CDR1 is LNHNV and CDR2 is YYDKDF (reference sequence). The CDR3 is made up of 13 amino acids. V lost 5 bases to trimming and J lost 2 bases, with 6 bases between them. The CDR3 loop is CATSPLNTGELFF. In nucleotides, the CDR3 is TGTGCCACCAGCCCTCTCAACACCGGGGAGCTGTTTTTT. The full variable domain, completed using reference TRBV15 and TRBJ2-2, is DAMVIQNPRYQVTQFGKPVTLSCSQTLNHNVMYWYQQKSSQAPKLLFHYYDKDFNNEADTPDNFQSRRPNTSFCFLDIRSPGLGDTAMYLCATSPLNTGELFFGEGSRLTVL.

The genes are TRBV7-9 and TRBJ1-6; TRBD1 agrees at 11 bases. The CDR3 covers 17 residues. Germline CDR1 and CDR2: SEHNR and FQNEAQ (reference sequence). Losses at the gene ends were 1 base for V and 9 bases for J; bases not matched to a gene: 8. The CDR3 sequence is CASSLVGTGGRGSPLHF. CDR3 in DNA: TGTGCCAGCAGCTTAGTCGGGACAGGGGGAAGAGGTTCACCCCTCCACTTT.

In the case of this clone: The junction departs from germline at one end; a sequencing error may be responsible. The chain employs TRBV19 and TRBJ1-2, with D perhaps matching TRBD1 (5 bases). Germline V gene lookup returns CDR1 LNHDA and CDR2 SQIVND (reference sequence). CDR3 length: 15 residues. The CDR3 bases are TGTGCCGGTAGTACAGTCGGGGGGTTTGGCTATGGCTACACCTTC. It codes for CAGSTVGGFGYGYTF.

J is TRBJ2-1 and V is TRBV5-1; unclear D gene. CDR3 length: 15 amino acids. V gave up 0 bases and J gave up 1 base, with 8 bases separating them. Looked up from germline, CDR1 is SGHRS and CDR2 is YFSETQ. The chain's CDR3 is CASSLGLPSYNEQFF. In DNA form, the CDR3 reads TGCGCCAGCAGCTTGGGACTGCCTTCCTACAATGAGCAGTTCTTC.

The rearrangement joins TRBV6-5 to TRBJ2-7; TRBD1 aligns across 12 bases. The junction had 5 bases not matched to a gene; V was cut back by 0 bases and J by 5 bases. This CDR3 contains 16 residues. Germline V gene sequence: CDR1 MNHEY, CDR2 SVGAGI. Here the CDR3 DNA reads TGTGCCAGCAGTTACTCTTCGGGACAGGGGGCCAACGAGCAGTACTTC. The encoded protein is CASSYSSGQGANEQYF.

The chain recombines TRBV3-1 (or the pseudogene TRBV3-2) with TRBJ2-3; 10 nucleotides match TRBD2. The CDR3 has 15 residues. From germline, CDR1 is LGHDT and CDR2 YNNKEL (reference sequence). V shed 6 bases, J shed 4 bases, and the junction held 7 bases outside the gene matches. The CDR3 DNA is TGTGCCAGCAGGGGTCAAGCGGGGGGGTCAGATACGCAGTATTTT. Protein sequence: CASRGQAGGSDTQYF.

With respect to this clone: The same CDR3 is also encoded by other DNA sequences in this sample. This chain links TRBV5-1 with TRBJ2-5; no clear D gene. The V end was cut by 0 bases, the J end by 2 bases, with 8 bases between. Germline V gene data show CDR1 as SGHRS and CDR2 as YFSETQ. The CDR3 runs 14 residues. CDR3 protein: CASSLGQPQETQYF. Written as DNA, the CDR3 is TGCGCCAGCAGCTTGGGGCAACCTCAAGAGACCCAGTACTTC.